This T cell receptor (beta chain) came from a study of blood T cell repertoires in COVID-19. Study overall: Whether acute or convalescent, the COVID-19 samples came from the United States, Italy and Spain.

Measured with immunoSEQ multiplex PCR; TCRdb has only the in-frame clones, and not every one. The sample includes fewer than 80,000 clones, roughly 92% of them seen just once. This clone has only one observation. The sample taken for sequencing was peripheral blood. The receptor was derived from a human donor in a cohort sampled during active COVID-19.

The CDR3 nucleotides read TGTGCCAGCAGCCAGGATTCCGGGACAGCAACTAATGAGCAGTTCTTC. It translates to CASSQDSGTATNEQFF. This chain joins TRBV4-2 and TRBJ2-1, with 7 nucleotides matching TRBD1. The CDR3 loop spans 16 amino acids. Unmatched junction bases numbered 12, after V lost 3 bases and J lost 7 bases. Germline-derived CDR1 and CDR2 are LGHNA and YNFKEQ.